This T cell receptor (beta chain) comes out of a study of OX40 agonist ivuxolimab in advanced cancers. Profiling relied on immunoSEQ multiplex PCR, and the TCRdb table lists in-frame clones only, not all of them. The sample includes just over 15,000 clones, around 62% of them seen just once. The CDR3 has 16 residues. Germline CDR1 is MGHRA and CDR2 is YSYEKL. V was trimmed by 0 bases and J by 3 bases, leaving 12 bases between them. This receptor was taken from an adult with an advanced solid tumor such as melanoma, head and neck, liver or kidney cancer. The sample consisted of CD4+ or CD8+ T cells sorted from blood, taken in a trial of the OX40 agonist ivuxolimab. V usage is TRBV4-1 and J usage is TRBJ2-1; maybe TRBD1 (6 bases). The CDR3 protein is CASSQDSGTIYNEQFF. CDR3 DNA sequence: TGCGCCAGCAGCCAAGATTCCGGGACAATCTACAATGAGCAGTTCTTC.